These 24 T cell receptor beta chains share one sample of origin, sequenced in a study of cytotoxic CD8 clonotypes in ibrutinib-treated CLL (dated by TCRdb to the early 2020s). The library was generated by the immunoSEQ multiplex PCR assay. Imported from immuneACCESS, the table was reduced by TCRdb to in-frame sequences with V and J called. These copies leave out some clones; in studies compared against another copy, an unresolved V gene accounts for under half, and the cause of the remainder is not known. The sample table shows over 15,000 clones, and over 75% are seen once. In total, the top ten clones hold 5% to 7% of the sample. The specimen was PBMCs, collected before ibrutinib treatment. The source of these receptors is a human donor with chronic lymphocytic leukemia.

The V and J genes are TRBV2 and TRBJ1-2, with TRBD1 matching over 7 bases. The V and J ends lost 4 bases and 4 bases, in that order; junction bases with no gene match: 15. The germline CDR1 and CDR2 sequences are SNHLY and FYNNEI. The CDR3 has 17 residues. The chain's CDR3 is CASSARSSTGFTYGYTF. The CDR3 region has the DNA TGTGCCAGCAGTGCCCGAAGTTCGACAGGGTTTACCTATGGCTACACCTTC.

The chain is built from TRBV6-6 and TRBJ1-1, with unresolved D. CDR1 is MNHNY and CDR2 is SVGAGI in the germline V gene (reference sequence). V was trimmed by 5 bases and J by 1 base, leaving 14 bases between them. The CDR3 has 15 amino acids. The CDR3: CASSLTRRANTEAFF. The CDR3 nucleotides read TGTGCCAGCAGTCTAACAAGACGGGCGAACACTGAAGCTTTCTTT.

This chain uses TRBV15 with TRBJ2-1; a possible D gene is TRBD2 (6 bases). V lost 3 bases to trimming and J lost 4 bases, with 16 bases between them. Germline-derived CDR1 and CDR2 are LNHNV and YYDKDF (reference sequence). The CDR3 loop spans 16 amino acids. CDR3 in DNA: TGTGCCACCAGCAGCTCTGCTGGCGGGGATTACAATGAGCAGTTCTTC. Residues: CATSSSAGGDYNEQFF.

This clone was detected once. Other DNA variants within this sample encode the same CDR3. The chain links TRBV29-1 to TRBJ2-1, with D possibly TRBD1 on 5 matching bases. V lost 4 bases to trimming and J lost 13 bases, with 14 bases between them. Germline V lookup: CDR1 SQVTM, CDR2 ANQGSEA. This CDR3 is built from 11 residues. This CDR3 is CSVVGVSEQFF. In DNA form, the CDR3 reads TGCAGCGTTGTAGGGGTCAGTGAACAGTTCTTC.

The chain recombines TRBV28 with TRBJ1-6; D is possibly TRBD1 (5 bases). CDR3 size: 13 residues. Looked up from germline, CDR1 is MDHEN and CDR2 is SYDVKM. Between the trimmed V and J ends, which lost 5 bases and 11 bases, there was a span of 13 bases. The CDR3 DNA reads as TGTGCCAGCAGTACCCGGACACGACCACCCCTCCACTTT. Translated: CASSTRTRPPLHF.

This clone was detected once. The rearrangement links TRBV27 to TRBJ1-1, with D hard to call. Germline V CDR1 and CDR2: MNHEY, SMNVEV (reference sequence). Trimming stripped 8 bases from V and 2 bases from J, with 9 bases between. The CDR3 is made up of 12 amino acids. This CDR3 reads CASSRTNTEAFF. DNA of the CDR3: TGTGCCAGCTCCAGGACTAACACTGAAGCTTTCTTT.

The V and J genes are TRBV6-5 and TRBJ2-4; D remains unclear. V was trimmed by 0 bases and J by 7 bases, leaving 13 bases between them. Per germline, CDR1 MNHEY and CDR2 SVGAGI. CDR3 length: 15 residues. As DNA, the CDR3 is TGTGCCAGCAGTTACTCGTTTCGAGTTAGGAACATTCAGTACTTC. Its protein is CASSYSFRVRNIQYF.

The genes are TRBV5-1 and TRBJ1-5; D not certain. V lost 0 bases and J lost 3, with 10 bases in between. The germline gives CDR1 SGHRS, CDR2 YFSETQ. CDR3 size: 15 residues. The CDR3 nucleotides are TGCGCCAGCAGCTTGGGAGCGGTTGACAATCAGCCCCAGCATTTT. Encoded protein: CASSLGAVDNQPQHF.

Only a few counts were recorded for this clone. The rearrangement uses TRBV9 and TRBJ1-1, with D maybe TRBD1 (5 bases). The CDR3 sequence is 16 residues long. V shed 3 bases and J shed 0 bases, with 15 bases lying between them. Germline V lookup: CDR1 SGDLS, CDR2 YYNGEE. The CDR3 protein is CASSALGGFMNTEAFF. The CDR3 bases are TGTGCCAGCAGCGCACTTGGGGGATTCATGAACACTGAAGCTTTCTTT.

In this sample, this clone is medium-sized (0.01 to 0.1%). The rearrangement links TRBV7-2 to TRBJ1-1; no reliable D call. The CDR3 contains 12 residues. Germline V CDR1 and CDR2: SGHTA, FQGNSA. The V end lost 5 bases, the J end lost 0 bases, and 4 bases lay between the germline ends. Written as DNA, the CDR3 is TGTGCCAGCAGCCCGATGAACACTGAAGCTTTCTTT. Encoded protein: CASSPMNTEAFF. The full variable domain, with the rest looked up from reference TRBV7-2 and TRBJ1-1, is GAGVSQSPSNKVTEKGKDVELRCDPISGHTALYWYRQSLGQGLEFLIYFQGNSAPDKSGLPSDRFSAERTGGSVSTLTIQRTQQEDSAVYLCASSPMNTEAFFGQGTRLTVV.

This chain connects TRBV5-4 to TRBJ1-5; D is ambiguous. Between the trimmed V and J ends, which lost 0 bases and 6 bases, there was a span of 13 bases. This CDR3 has 15 amino acids. Germline V CDR1 and CDR2: SGHNT, YYREEE (reference sequence). CDR3 sequence reads: CASSLDLTRVQPQHF. The CDR3 DNA reads TGTGCCAGCAGCTTGGACTTGACAAGGGTTCAGCCCCAGCATTTT.

This clone is medium-sized within its sample. The identical CDR3 is also encoded by other nucleotide sequences in the sample. The genes are TRBV5-1 and TRBJ1-5; the D gene is possibly TRBD1 (6 bases). V shed 4 bases and J shed 3 bases, with 11 bases lying between them. This CDR3 region has 14 residues. Germline values: CDR1 SGHRS, CDR2 YFSETQ. CDR3 loop: CASSLGGYNQPQHF. The CDR3 bases are TGCGCCAGCAGCCTAGGGGGATACAATCAGCCCCAGCATTTT.

This chain links TRBV7-2 with TRBJ1-1, with 7 bases matching TRBD1. The germline gives CDR1 SGHTA, CDR2 FQGNSA. With 4 bases clipped from V and 1 base from J, the junction kept 6 bases outside the gene matches. The CDR3 has 15 amino acids. The CDR3 protein is CASSSSGTANTEAFF. The CDR3 DNA reads TGTGCCAGCAGCTCGTCCGGGACAGCGAACACTGAAGCTTTCTTT.

J is TRBJ2-2 and V is TRBV7-3, with a tentative D call TRBD2 (5 bases). There are 14 residues in the CDR3. Germline CDR1 is SGHTA and CDR2 is FQGTGA. Trimming shortened V by 3 bases and J by 2 bases, and 7 bases separated the two germline ends. The CDR3 nucleotides are TGTGCCAGCAGCTTGGGAGTTAACACCGGGGAGCTGTTTTTT. Amino acids: CASSLGVNTGELFF.

This chain links TRBV5-1 with TRBJ1-2; possibly TRBD1 for D (6 bases). Germline V gene lookup returns CDR1 SGHRS and CDR2 YFSETQ. V was cut by 3 bases and J by 3 bases, with 9 bases left in between. CDR3 length: 13 amino acids. The chain's CDR3 is CASSSQGDYGYTF. The DNA for the CDR3 is TGCGCCAGCAGCTCACAGGGTGACTATGGCTACACCTTC. The full variable domain, rest sourced from reference TRBV5-1 and TRBJ1-2, is KAGVTQTPRYLIKTRGQQVTLSCSPISGHRSVSWYQQTPGQGLQFLFEYFSETQRNKGNFPGRFSGRQFSNSRSEMNVSTLELGDSALYLCASSSQGDYGYTFGSGTRLTVV.

The chain links TRBV30 to TRBJ2-5, with TRBD2 as a possible D gene (5 bases). Germline CDR1 is GTSNPN and CDR2 is SVGIG (reference sequence). V shed 0 bases and J shed 5 bases, with 13 bases lying between them. The CDR3 loop spans 14 amino acids. The CDR3, as DNA: TGTGCCTGGAGTGTCCCCAGCGGAACCGAGACCCAGTACTTC. Encoded protein: CAWSVPSGTETQYF.

The chain combines TRBV29-1 with TRBJ2-2; TRBD1 agrees at 9 bases. Trimming removed 7 bases from V and 4 bases from J; junction bases left unmatched: 4. Germline loops: CDR1 SQVTM, CDR2 ANQGSEA. This CDR3 contains 13 residues. The CDR3 loop is CSADRGRTGELFF. The CDR3 DNA follows: TGCAGCGCGGACAGGGGACGCACCGGGGAGCTGTTTTTT.

The V and J genes are TRBV15 and TRBJ2-5; 13 bases agree with TRBD2. Looked up from germline, CDR1 is LNHNV and CDR2 is YYDKDF (reference sequence). Trimming removed 1 base from V and 5 bases from J; junction bases left unmatched: 7. The CDR3 spans 17 residues. Here the CDR3 reads CATSRGSLAGGLETQYF. CDR3 bases: TGTGCCACCAGCAGAGGGTCACTAGCGGGGGGGCTTGAGACCCAGTACTTC.

As concerns this clone: At one end, the junction sequence differs from germline, possibly due to a read error. The rearrangement joins TRBV6-1 to TRBJ2-7; 7 bases are a match to TRBD2. Germline-derived CDR1 and CDR2 are MNHNS and SASEGT. This CDR3 comprises 15 residues. This CDR3 reads CASSEGLVGSYEQYF. CDR3 nucleotide sequence: TGTGCCAGCAGCGAAGGACTAGTGGGCTCCTACGAGCAGTACTTC.

This clone was picked up a small number of times. The chain is built from TRBV18 and TRBJ2-2; 7 nucleotides agree with TRBD1. The V segment lost 1 base and the J segment 6 bases; nucleotides outside the gene matches: 8. The length of the CDR3 is 16 residues. The germline V gene has CDR1 KGHSH and CDR2 LQKENI. CDR3 DNA sequence: TGTGCCAGCTCACCACGCAAGACAGGGTCCCCCGGGGAGCTGTTTTTT. This encodes CASSPRKTGSPGELFF.

V gene TRBV9 combines with J gene TRBJ1-4, with TRBD1 matching 8 bases. This CDR3 spans 14 amino acids. Germline loops: CDR1 SGDLS, CDR2 YYNGEE. The V segment lost 6 bases and the J segment 8 bases; nucleotides outside the gene matches: 9. CDR3 protein: CASNPTGEGEKLFF. CDR3 bases: TGTGCCAGCAACCCGACAGGGGAGGGCGAAAAACTGTTTTTT.

The V and J genes are TRBV5-4 and TRBJ2-5; TRBD2 might be the D (6 bases). Germline V gene sequence: CDR1 SGHNT, CDR2 YYREEE (reference sequence). There are 15 residues in the CDR3. Trimming took off 1 base at V and 1 base at J, with 11 bases between the two ends. CDR3 loop: CASSLKGGAQETQYF. The CDR3 nucleotides read TGTGCCAGCAGCTTGAAAGGCGGGGCCCAAGAGACCCAGTACTTC.

This chain links TRBV29-1 with TRBJ1-2; 7 bases line up with TRBD1. This CDR3 is 10 amino acids long. J gave up 4 bases and V 7 bases, and 0 bases lay outside the gene matches. The V gene's germline CDR1 is SQVTM and CDR2 ANQGSEA. As DNA, the CDR3 is TGCAGCGCAGGGGGCTATGGCTACACCTTC. Translating gives CSAGGYGYTF.

DNA of the CDR3: TGTGCCAGCGCTAGTCTAGCGGGGGTACAAGAGACCCAGTACTTC. This codes for CASASLAGVQETQYF. The chain links TRBV27 to TRBJ2-5, with 10 bases matching TRBD2. J lost 2 bases, V lost 8 bases, and 8 bases had no gene match. Per the germline V gene, CDR1 is MNHEY and CDR2 is SMNVEV (reference sequence). The CDR3 covers 15 residues.